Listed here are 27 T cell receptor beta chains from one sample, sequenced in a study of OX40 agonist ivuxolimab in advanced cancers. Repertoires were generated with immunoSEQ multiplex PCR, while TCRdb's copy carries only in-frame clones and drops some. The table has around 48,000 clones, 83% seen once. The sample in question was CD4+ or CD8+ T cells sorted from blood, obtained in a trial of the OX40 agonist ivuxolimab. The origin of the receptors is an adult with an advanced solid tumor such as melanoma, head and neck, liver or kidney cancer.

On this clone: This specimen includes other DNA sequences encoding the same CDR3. This CDR3 is CASSQVFTEAFF. The CDR3, as DNA: TGTGCCAGCAGCCAAGTTTTTACTGAAGCTTTCTTT. This chain uses TRBV14 with TRBJ1-1; D remains ambiguous. The V end lost 1 base, the J end lost 5 bases, and 5 bases lay between the germline ends. The germline CDR1 and CDR2 sequences are SGHDN and FVKESK. The CDR3 is 12 residues long.

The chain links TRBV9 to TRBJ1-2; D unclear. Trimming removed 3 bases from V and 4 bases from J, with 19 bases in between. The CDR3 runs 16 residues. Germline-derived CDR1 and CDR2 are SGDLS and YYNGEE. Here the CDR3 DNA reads TGTGCCAGCAGCGGCTGGGTCCGGAAGTCGGGCTATGGCTACACCTTC. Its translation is CASSGWVRKSGYGYTF.

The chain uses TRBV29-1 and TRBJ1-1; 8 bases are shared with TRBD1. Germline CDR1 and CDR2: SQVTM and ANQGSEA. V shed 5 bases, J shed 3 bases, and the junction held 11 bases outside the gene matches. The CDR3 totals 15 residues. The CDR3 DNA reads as TGCAGCGTTTCCCCCCTACTCAGGGGGCACACTGAAGCTTTCTTT. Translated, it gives CSVSPLLRGHTEAFF.

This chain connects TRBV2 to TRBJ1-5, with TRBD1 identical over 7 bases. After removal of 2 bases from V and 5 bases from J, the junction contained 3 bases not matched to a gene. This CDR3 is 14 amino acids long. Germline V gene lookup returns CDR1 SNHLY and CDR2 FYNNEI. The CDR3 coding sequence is TGTGCCAGCAGTGAACGGGACAGTGATCAGCCCCAGCATTTT. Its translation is CASSERDSDQPQHF.

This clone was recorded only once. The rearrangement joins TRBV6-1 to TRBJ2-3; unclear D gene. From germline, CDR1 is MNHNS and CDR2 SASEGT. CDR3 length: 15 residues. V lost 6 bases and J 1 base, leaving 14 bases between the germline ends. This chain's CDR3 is CASRGFFAGTDTQYF. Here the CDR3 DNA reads TGTGCCAGCAGGGGATTCTTCGCGGGCACAGATACGCAGTATTTT.

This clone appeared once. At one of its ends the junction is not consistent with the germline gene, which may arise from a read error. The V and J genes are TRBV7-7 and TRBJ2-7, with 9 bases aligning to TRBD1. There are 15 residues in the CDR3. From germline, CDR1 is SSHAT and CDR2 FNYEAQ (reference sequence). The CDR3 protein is CASSQDGTGNYEQYF. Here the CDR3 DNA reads TGTGCTAGCAGCCAAGACGGGACAGGGAACTACGAGCAGTACTTC.

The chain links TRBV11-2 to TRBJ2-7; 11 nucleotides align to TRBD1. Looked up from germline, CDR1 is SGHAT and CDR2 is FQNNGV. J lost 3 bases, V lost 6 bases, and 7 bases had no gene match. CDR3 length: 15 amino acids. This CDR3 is CASRPGTGGFYEQYF. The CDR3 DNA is TGTGCCAGCAGACCCGGGACAGGGGGTTTCTACGAGCAGTACTTC. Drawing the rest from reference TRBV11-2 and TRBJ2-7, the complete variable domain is EAGVAQSPRYKIIEKRQSVAFWCNPISGHATLYWYQQILGQGPKLLIQFQNNGVVDDSQLPKDRFSAERLKGVDSTLKIQPAKLEDSAVYLCASRPGTGGFYEQYFGPGTRLTVT.

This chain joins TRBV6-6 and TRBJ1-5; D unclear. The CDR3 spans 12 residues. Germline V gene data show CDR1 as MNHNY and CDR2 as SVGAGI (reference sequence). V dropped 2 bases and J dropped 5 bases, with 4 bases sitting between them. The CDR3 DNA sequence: TGTGCCAGCAGTTACGCCTATCAGCCCCAGCATTTT. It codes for CASSYAYQPQHF.

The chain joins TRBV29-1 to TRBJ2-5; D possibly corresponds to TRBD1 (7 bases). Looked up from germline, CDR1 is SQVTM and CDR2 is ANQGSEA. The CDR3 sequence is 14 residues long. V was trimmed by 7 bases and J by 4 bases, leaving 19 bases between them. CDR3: CSAARGTVSETQYF. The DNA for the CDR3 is TGCAGCGCCGCCCGGGGGACAGTCTCAGAGACCCAGTACTTC.

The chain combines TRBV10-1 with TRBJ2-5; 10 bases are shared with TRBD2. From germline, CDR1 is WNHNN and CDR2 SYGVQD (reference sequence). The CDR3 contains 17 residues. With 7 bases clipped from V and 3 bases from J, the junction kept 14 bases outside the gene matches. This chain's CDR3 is CASTPLAGVDGKETQYF. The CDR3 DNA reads TGCGCCAGCACCCCCCTAGCGGGGGTGGACGGGAAAGAGACCCAGTACTTC.

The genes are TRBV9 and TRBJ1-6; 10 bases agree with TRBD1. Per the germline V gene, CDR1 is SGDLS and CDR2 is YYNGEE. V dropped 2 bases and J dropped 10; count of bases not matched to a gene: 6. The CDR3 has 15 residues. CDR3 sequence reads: CASSVGGTGVSPLHF. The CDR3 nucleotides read TGTGCCAGCAGCGTGGGTGGGACAGGGGTCTCACCCCTCCACTTT.

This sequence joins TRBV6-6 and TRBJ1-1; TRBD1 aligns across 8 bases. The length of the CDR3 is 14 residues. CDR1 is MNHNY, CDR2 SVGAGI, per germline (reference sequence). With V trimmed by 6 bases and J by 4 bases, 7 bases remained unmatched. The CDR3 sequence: CASSSNRGATEAFF. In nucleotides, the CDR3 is TGTGCCAGCAGCTCCAACAGGGGGGCCACTGAAGCTTTCTTT.

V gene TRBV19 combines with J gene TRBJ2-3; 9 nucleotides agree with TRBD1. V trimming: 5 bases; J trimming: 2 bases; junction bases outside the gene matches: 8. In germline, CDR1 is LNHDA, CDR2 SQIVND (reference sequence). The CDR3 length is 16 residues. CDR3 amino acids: CASSFRRQGVTDTQYF. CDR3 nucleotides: TGTGCCAGTAGTTTCCGGCGACAGGGGGTCACAGATACGCAGTATTTT.

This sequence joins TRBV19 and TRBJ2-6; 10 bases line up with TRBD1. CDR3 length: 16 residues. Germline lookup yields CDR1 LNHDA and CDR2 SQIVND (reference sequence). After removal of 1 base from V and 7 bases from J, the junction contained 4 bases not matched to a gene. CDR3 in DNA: TGTGCCAGTAGTATAGCAGGACAGGGGGGAGCCAACGTCCTGACTTTC. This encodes CASSIAGQGGANVLTF.

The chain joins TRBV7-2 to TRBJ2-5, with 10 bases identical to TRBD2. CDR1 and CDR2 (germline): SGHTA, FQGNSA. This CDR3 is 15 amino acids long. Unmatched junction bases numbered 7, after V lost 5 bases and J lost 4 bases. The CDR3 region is CASSQSGGAGETQYF. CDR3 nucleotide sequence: TGTGCCAGCAGCCAAAGCGGGGGGGCCGGAGAGACCCAGTACTTC.

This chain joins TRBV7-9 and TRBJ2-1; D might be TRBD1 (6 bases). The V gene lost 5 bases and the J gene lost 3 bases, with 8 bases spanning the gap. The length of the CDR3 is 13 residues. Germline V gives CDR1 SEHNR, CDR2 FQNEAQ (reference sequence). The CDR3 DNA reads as TGTGCCAGCAGCCCGACAGGCTACAATGAGCAGTTCTTC. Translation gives CASSPTGYNEQFF.

CDR3 nucleotide sequence: TGTGCCAGCAGTTCTCGAGGGGCGGTGGGTAACACTGAAGCTTTCTTT. Protein sequence: CASSSRGAVGNTEAFF. The gene calls are TRBV6-6 and TRBJ1-1; tentatively, D is TRBD1 (5 bases). Germline-derived CDR1 and CDR2 are MNHNY and SVGAGI (reference sequence). V lost 4 bases and J lost 2, with 17 bases in between. The length of the CDR3 is 16 residues.

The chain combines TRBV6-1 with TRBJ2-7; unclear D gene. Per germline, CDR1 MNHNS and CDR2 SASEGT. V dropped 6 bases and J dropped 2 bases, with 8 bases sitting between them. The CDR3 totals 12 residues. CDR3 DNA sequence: TGTGCCAGCAGAACCAGAGCCTACGAGCAGTACTTC. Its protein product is CASRTRAYEQYF.

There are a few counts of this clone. This chain's CDR3 is CASSLDSQGGVGYTF. CDR3 DNA: TGTGCCAGCAGCTTAGACTCCCAGGGAGGTGTTGGCTACACCTTC. The rearrangement links TRBV7-8 to TRBJ1-2; maybe TRBD1 (5 bases). CDR3 length: 15 residues. Germline CDR1 SGHVS, CDR2 FQNEAQ. Trimming cost V 1 base and J 7 bases, with 16 bases left between them.

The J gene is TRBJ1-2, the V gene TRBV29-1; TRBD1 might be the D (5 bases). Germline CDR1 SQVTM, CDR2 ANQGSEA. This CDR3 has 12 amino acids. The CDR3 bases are TGCAGTGGGGGGGAGGGTTTCGCTGGCTACACCTTC. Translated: CSGGEGFAGYTF.

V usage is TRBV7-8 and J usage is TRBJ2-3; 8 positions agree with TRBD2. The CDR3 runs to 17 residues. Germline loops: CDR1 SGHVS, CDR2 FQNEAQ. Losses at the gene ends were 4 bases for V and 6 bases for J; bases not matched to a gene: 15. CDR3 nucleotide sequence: TGTGCCAGCAGCTCCCGGGGGGGGAAAACACTTCCGGATACGCAGTATTTT. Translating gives CASSSRGGKTLPDTQYF.

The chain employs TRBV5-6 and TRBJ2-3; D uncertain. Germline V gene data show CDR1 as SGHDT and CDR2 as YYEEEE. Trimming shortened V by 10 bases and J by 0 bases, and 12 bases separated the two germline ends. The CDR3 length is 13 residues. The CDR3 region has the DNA TGTGCCGCAAAGATTTGGAGCACAGATACGCAGTATTTT. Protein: CAAKIWSTDTQYF.

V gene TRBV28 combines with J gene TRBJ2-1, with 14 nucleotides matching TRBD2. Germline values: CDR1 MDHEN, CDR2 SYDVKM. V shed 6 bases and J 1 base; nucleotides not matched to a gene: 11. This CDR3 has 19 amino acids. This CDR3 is CASSLTGLAGGRSYNEQFF. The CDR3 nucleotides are TGTGCCAGCAGCCTAACCGGACTAGCGGGGGGCAGATCCTACAATGAGCAGTTCTTC.

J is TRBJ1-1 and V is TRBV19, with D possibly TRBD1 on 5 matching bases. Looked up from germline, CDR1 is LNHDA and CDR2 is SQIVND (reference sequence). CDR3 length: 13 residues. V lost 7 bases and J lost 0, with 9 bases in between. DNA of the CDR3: TGTGCCAGTAATGGGGGGATGAACACTGAAGCTTTCTTT. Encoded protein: CASNGGMNTEAFF.

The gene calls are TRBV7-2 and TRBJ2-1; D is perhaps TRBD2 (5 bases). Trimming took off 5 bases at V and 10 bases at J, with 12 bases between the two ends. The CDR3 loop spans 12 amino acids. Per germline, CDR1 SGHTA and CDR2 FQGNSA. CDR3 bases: TGTGCCAGCAGCATACGGGATTACGAGCAGTTCTTC. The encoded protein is CASSIRDYEQFF.

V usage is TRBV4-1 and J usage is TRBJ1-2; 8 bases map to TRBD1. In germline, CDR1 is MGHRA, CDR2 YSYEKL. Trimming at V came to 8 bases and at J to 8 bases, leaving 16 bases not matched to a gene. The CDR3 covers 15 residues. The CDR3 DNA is TGCGCCAGCGGGAAGGGACAGGTAGTCCCTGGAGGCTACACCTTC. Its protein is CASGKGQVVPGGYTF.

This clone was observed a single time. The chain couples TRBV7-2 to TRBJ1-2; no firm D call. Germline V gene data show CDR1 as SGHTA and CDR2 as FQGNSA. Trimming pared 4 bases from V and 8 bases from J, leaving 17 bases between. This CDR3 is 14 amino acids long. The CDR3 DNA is TGTGCCAGCAGCTCGACGGCTGGGCCTGGGGGCTACACCTTC. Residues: CASSSTAGPGGYTF.